The clone carrying this T cell receptor beta chain was detected a few times. Its antigen is undetermined. Germline V gives CDR1 MDHEN, CDR2 SYDVKM. After removal of 5 bases from V and 5 bases from J, the junction contained 6 bases not matched to a gene. The CDR3 is 14 amino acids. Researchers ran the PCR with 60 Vbeta and 13 Jbeta primers. Sequencing was performed with immunoSEQ multiplex PCR; in TCRdb, only in-frame clones are kept and a portion is missing. Of some 190,000 clones listed, around three quarters are singletons. The data derive from a study of cytomegalovirus exposure and HLA in healthy donors. Study findings and constraints: Usually a TCR sequence was rare, but some public TCRs were found in many donors.

The TCR comes from a woman aged 30 to 39 in good health and CMV-seropositive. This chain joins TRBV28 and TRBJ2-3; the match to TRBD2 covers 8 bases. Material for sequencing was PBMCs. In DNA, the CDR3 is TGTGCCAGCAGTCCAGCGGGGGTGAGAGATACGCAGTATTTT. Protein product: CASSPAGVRDTQYF.